This T cell receptor beta chain is from a study of blood T cell repertoires in COVID-19 (TCRdb year 2020). About the full investigation: Samples from collaborators originated in the United States, Italy and Spain and spanned both the acute and convalescent phases of COVID-19. The sample metadata nearly always contained a de-identified subject ID, COVID-19 status, age in years and sex. Samples came from the ongoing ImmuneRACE study (first 160 participants) plus 1,254 subjects from 6 global collaborators. Where HLA class I and class II types were available, the types were taken from metadata supplied by the sample provider, not from assay-based typing. The repertoires were released in a freely available public database intended as a resource for research on the immune response to SARS-CoV-2. The dataset comprised deeply sampled blood TCRbeta repertoires from subjects exposed to, actively infected with, or recovered from COVID-19. The prospective study material was composed of cDNA or gDNA derived from T cells, B-cell-depleted T cells, or PBMCs.

Samples from volunteer blood donors who had recovered from COVID-19 were contributed by a second Seattle source. Each collaborating institution followed its own protocols to collect whole blood in K2EDTA tubes. For TCRbeta analysis, collaborators shipped samples as frozen whole blood, isolated PBMCs, or DNA extracted from either of those sample types. TCRbeta CDR3 regions were amplified from genomic DNA by means of the immunoSEQ Assay, a bias-controlled multiplex PCR. On the authors' methods: Within the assay, amplification of reference gene primers was used to estimate how many nucleated cells each sample contained. To quantify the absolute abundance of each unique TCRbeta CDR3 rearrangement, sequence reads were collapsed and filtered. For each sample, productive Simpson clonality was calculated as the square root of Simpson's diversity index across productive rearrangements. TCRdb mirrors the immuneACCESS table, restricted to in-frame sequences. Some clones are absent from its copies; in checked studies, under half trace to an unresolved V gene, and the reason for the others is unknown. D and trimming come from the DNA, and the V and J calls and clone size come from that table. The sample has around 200,000 clones on record, roughly 89% of them singletons. Roughly 0.85% of the sample goes to the ten largest clones.

Via the germline V gene (reference sequence), CDR1 is MNHEY and CDR2 SMNVEV. The junction shows trimming of 5 bases on V and 2 bases on J, and the gene matches do not reach 3 bases of it. Counted from cysteine to phenylalanine, this CDR3 has 15 amino acids. Kept here is only the CDR3 DNA, which spans 45 bases and is read in frame from base 1. Note on this clone: No antigen is known for it. No much larger clone is present one base from it, and per-base qualities are unavailable.

The investigation overall reported the following: The amount of clinical and demographic metadata varied by source and participant and was provided uncurated.

The chain was built from TRBV27 and TRBJ1-5; 10 of the junction bases match TRBD1. The sequence came from a woman younger than 30 who had recovered from COVID-19. The sample taken for sequencing was peripheral blood. The nucleotide sequence reads TGTGCCAGCAGTACCGGGACAGGGGGCAATCAGCCCCAGCATTTT. Its coded protein is CASSTGTGGNQPQHF.